Below are 31 T cell receptor beta chains sequenced from a single sample in a study of blood T cells in healthy people across ages. Through a sample-barcoded 5' primer and a J-beta primer mix, a second PCR was run for about 7 to 12 cycles. TCRdb recomputed calls from the 5' RACE reads with MiXCR, one row per CDR3 protein. Of roughly 680,000 distinct CDR3 sequences detected, roughly half appear once; the ten largest clones hold approximately 13%. The sample consisted of blood. The receptors were sampled from a woman older than 75 in good health.

This clonotype showed up many times. The chain couples TRBV9 to TRBJ2-5, with 8 bases fitting TRBD2. J was trimmed by 3 bases and V by 4 bases; bases with no gene match: 8. This CDR3 contains 15 residues. Germline V gives CDR1 SGDLS, CDR2 YYNGEE. DNA for the CDR3: TGTGCCAGCAGCCCATGGACTAGCCTGGAAGAGACCCAGTACTTC. Translation: CASSPWTSLEETQYF.

In this sample, this clonotype turned up a few times. V usage is TRBV7-2 and J usage is TRBJ1-3; no definite D call. CDR1 and CDR2 (germline): SGHTA, FQGNSA. This CDR3 has 13 residues. Deletions cut 7 bases from V and 2 bases from J, with 9 bases between. The CDR3, as DNA: TGTGCCAGCAAGGGATACACTGGAAACACCATATATTTT. Encoded protein: CASKGYTGNTIYF.

The chain joins TRBV5-1 to TRBJ2-7; 7 positions agree with TRBD1. V was pared by 4 bases and J by 4 bases, with 11 bases of the junction left unmatched. The CDR3 totals 15 residues. Germline V gene lookup returns CDR1 SGHRS and CDR2 YFSETQ. The CDR3 loop is CASSQTTGIGYEQYF. CDR3 in DNA: TGCGCCAGCAGCCAGACGACAGGGATCGGATACGAGCAGTACTTC.

The genes are TRBV2 and TRBJ2-7; D may be TRBD2 (6 bases). Germline assignment: CDR1 SNHLY and CDR2 FYNNEI. The CDR3 runs to 14 residues. V lost 9 bases, J lost 0 bases, and 15 bases lay in between. The CDR3 sequence is CARGETGSSYEQYF. Here the CDR3 DNA reads TGTGCCAGAGGGGAAACCGGGAGCTCCTACGAGCAGTACTTC.

This clonotype was picked up one time. The chain links TRBV10-3 to TRBJ2-3; D may be TRBD1 (5 bases). This CDR3 spans 17 amino acids. Germline CDR1 is ENHRY and CDR2 is SYGVKD. With 0 bases removed from V and 0 bases from J, the gap between germline ends came to 13 bases. Written as DNA, the CDR3 is TGTGCCATCAGTGAGTCCGATCGGACATCTAGCACAGATACGCAGTATTTT. Protein: CAISESDRTSSTDTQYF.

This clonotype was found many times. This rearrangement joins TRBV18 to TRBJ1-2; tentatively, D is TRBD1 (6 bases). The germline CDR1 and CDR2 sequences are KGHSH and LQKENI. The CDR3 is 14 residues long. V dropped 0 bases and J dropped 8 bases, with 13 bases sitting between them. This CDR3 reads CASSPPNRVGGYTF. The DNA of the CDR3 is TGTGCCAGCTCACCACCGAACAGGGTTGGGGGCTACACCTTC.

This sequence joins TRBV7-9 and TRBJ1-4; possible D gene TRBD1, 5 bases. This CDR3 is 11 amino acids long. The V gene lost 2 bases and the J gene lost 13 bases, with 8 bases spanning the gap. CDR1 SEHNR and CDR2 FQNEAQ come from the germline V gene (reference sequence). CDR3 in DNA: TGTGCCAGCAGCTTACGAGGGGCACTGTTTTTT. It yields the protein CASSLRGALFF.

This clonotype came up many times. The V gene is TRBV25-1, the J gene TRBJ2-7; D gene unclear. There are 14 residues in the CDR3. Germline CDR1 MGHDK, CDR2 SYGVNS. With 0 bases removed from V and 3 bases from J, the gap between germline ends came to 9 bases. CDR3 nucleotides: TGTGCCAGCAGTGAATATAAGTTAGGCTACGAGCAGTACTTC. Translating it yields CASSEYKLGYEQYF.

This clonotype has only a few counts. The V and J genes are TRBV3-1 and TRBJ2-6; D is ambiguous. CDR3 size: 16 residues. V dropped 5 bases and J dropped 2 bases, with 13 bases sitting between them. The germline gives CDR1 LGHDT, CDR2 YNNKEL (reference sequence). In DNA, the CDR3 is TGTGCCAGCAGCGAAATGATGGGCGCTGGGGCCAACGTCCTGACTTTC. As protein: CASSEMMGAGANVLTF. The full variable domain, with the rest looked up from reference TRBV3-1 and TRBJ2-6, is DTAVSQTPKYLVTQMGNDKSIKCEQNLGHDTMYWYKQDSKKFLKIMFSYNNKELIINETVPNRFSPKSPDKAHLNLHINSLELGDSAVYFCASSEMMGAGANVLTFGAGSRLTVL.

Many counts were recorded for this clonotype. The chain has TRBV6-2 or TRBV6-3 and TRBJ2-3; 8 nucleotides line up with TRBD2. Germline assignment: CDR1 MNHEY and CDR2 SVGEGT. The CDR3 is 17 residues long. The trim removed 0 bases at V and 1 base at J, leaving 6 bases unmatched. The CDR3 coding sequence is TGTGCCAGCAGTTACTCTACTAGCGGATATGGCACAGATACGCAGTATTTT. Translation: CASSYSTSGYGTDTQYF.

This clonotype has more than one count but fewer than ten. This chain joins TRBV7-9 and TRBJ1-2; D perhaps matches TRBD1 (6 bases). Between the trimmed V and J ends, which lost 5 bases and 1 base, there was a span of 20 bases. The V gene's germline CDR1 is SEHNR and CDR2 FQNEAQ (reference sequence). This CDR3 is 17 amino acids long. Here the CDR3 DNA reads TGTGCCAGCAGCCGACGGCGGACTCAGGGGATTAACTATGGCTACACCTTC. It encodes CASSRRRTQGINYGYTF. The full variable domain, with the rest looked up from reference TRBV7-9 and TRBJ1-2, is DTGVSQNPRHKITKRGQNVTFRCDPISEHNRLYWYRQTLGQGPEFLTYFQNEAQLEKSRLLSDRFSAERPKGSFSTLEIQRTEQGDSAMYLCASSRRRTQGINYGYTFGSGTRLTVV.

The chain has TRBV5-1 and TRBJ1-1; tentatively, D is TRBD1 (5 bases). The CDR3 spans 16 residues. Trimming removed 2 bases at V and 1 base at J, with 15 bases between. CDR1 is SGHRS, CDR2 YFSETQ, per germline. In DNA, the CDR3 is TGCGCCAGCAGCTTTGACCCCCGGGACGGGAACACTGAAGCTTTCTTT. Translation gives CASSFDPRDGNTEAFF. Full variable domain (remainder filled in from reference TRBV5-1 and TRBJ1-1): KAGVTQTPRYLIKTRGQQVTLSCSPISGHRSVSWYQQTPGQGLQFLFEYFSETQRNKGNFPGRFSGRQFSNSRSEMNVSTLELGDSALYLCASSFDPRDGNTEAFFGQGTRLTVV.

Details on this clonotype: One end of the junction fails to match germline, which may point to a read error. The V and J genes are TRBV5-1 and TRBJ2-3, with D perhaps being TRBD1 or TRBD2 (5 bases each). The germline gives CDR1 SGHRS, CDR2 YFSETQ. The CDR3 is 14 residues long. DNA of the CDR3: TGCGCCGGCAGCCGGGACCGAAGCACAGATACGCAGTATTTT. Its translation is CAGSRDRSTDTQYF.

With regard to this clonotype: A much larger clone is a single base away; this may be a read error. This chain links TRBV12-3 or TRBV12-4 with TRBJ1-6; tentative D call: TRBD1 (5 bases). This CDR3 comprises 14 residues. Written as DNA, the CDR3 is TGTGTCAGCAGTTTGGGGGAGCCTAATTCACCCCTCCACTTT. It codes for CVSSLGEPNSPLHF.

This clonotype was observed a few times. The rearrangement uses TRBV7-9 and TRBJ1-5; D is uncertain. Germline assignment: CDR1 SEHNR and CDR2 FQNEAQ (reference sequence). Trimming pared 3 bases from V and 6 bases from J, leaving 9 bases between. The CDR3 loop spans 13 amino acids. Here the CDR3 reads CASSFSSSQPQHF. The CDR3 bases are TGTGCCAGCAGCTTTTCCAGTTCTCAGCCCCAGCATTTT.

The chain links TRBV7-6 to TRBJ2-1, with 12 bases matching TRBD2. Germline V gene sequence: CDR1 SGHVS, CDR2 FNYEAQ. Trimming took 5 bases from V and 5 from J; bases not matched to a gene: 7. This CDR3 comprises 16 residues. Written as DNA, the CDR3 is TGTGCCAGCAGCCCCCGACTAGCGGGGGATGACAATGAGCAGTTCTTC. Its translation: CASSPRLAGDDNEQFF.

This clonotype was counted many times. The CDR3 protein is CSARLPGQAIKNIQYF. CDR3 nucleotides: TGCAGTGCTCGCCTACCCGGACAGGCCATCAAAAACATTCAGTACTTC. V usage is TRBV20-1 and J usage is TRBJ2-4; TRBD1 aligns across 7 bases. Germline assignment: CDR1 DFQATT and CDR2 SNEGSKA (reference sequence). With V trimmed by 5 bases and J by 3 bases, 13 bases remained unmatched. The CDR3 extends over 16 amino acids.

V usage is TRBV5-1 and J usage is TRBJ2-1; tentatively, D is TRBD1 (6 bases). Looked up from germline, CDR1 is SGHRS and CDR2 is YFSETQ. V lost 3 bases, J lost 6 bases, and 16 bases lay in between. CDR3 length: 15 amino acids. The CDR3 spells CASSYGQGRSNEQFF. The CDR3 nucleotides are TGCGCCAGCAGCTACGGGCAGGGGCGCAGCAATGAGCAGTTCTTC.

This clonotype was counted a single time. Being one base from a much bigger clone, this may be a read error. The rearrangement uses TRBV5-1 and TRBJ1-2; 7 bases agree with TRBD1. The germline CDR1 and CDR2 sequences are SGHRS and YFSETQ. This CDR3 is built from 16 residues. The CDR3 sequence is CASRRGDGQVIYDYTF. CDR3 coding DNA: TGCGCCAGCAGAAGGGGGGACGGACAGGTCATCTATGACTACACCTTC.

This clonotype has more than one count but fewer than ten. A much larger clone is a single base away; this may be a read error. This chain links TRBV28 with TRBJ2-7; D gene unclear. The CDR3 is 13 amino acids. CDR1 and CDR2 (germline): MDHEN, SYDVKM. V was clipped by 9 bases and J by 7 bases, with 19 bases between them. The CDR3 reads CASQGAPRNEQYF. CDR3 DNA: TGTGCCAGTCAAGGAGCTCCCCGCAATGAGCAGTACTTC. The entire variable domain, with the rest obtained from reference TRBV28 and TRBJ2-7, is as follows: DVKVTQSSRYLVKRTGEKVFLECVQDMDHENMFWYRQDPGLGLRLIYFSYDVKMKEKGDIPEGYSVSREKKERFSLILESASTNQTSMYLCASQGAPRNEQYFGPGTRLTVT.

This clonotype showed up many times. The chain employs TRBV20-1 and TRBJ1-1, with a possible D match to TRBD1 (6 bases). In germline, CDR1 is DFQATT, CDR2 SNEGSKA (reference sequence). CDR3 length equals 11 residues. V was cut by 4 bases and J by 5 bases, with 8 bases left in between. CDR3 DNA: TGCAGTGCTAAGGGGGTTACTGAAGCTTTCTTT. It translates to CSAKGVTEAFF.

This clonotype is labeled medium-sized. The chain links TRBV25-1 to TRBJ2-3; maybe TRBD2 (6 bases). Between the trimmed V and J ends, which lost 5 bases and 5 bases, there was a span of 20 bases. Germline loops: CDR1 MGHDK, CDR2 SYGVNS. The CDR3 consists of 16 residues. This CDR3 is CASSKPTVRGEDTQYF. As DNA, the CDR3 is TGTGCCAGCAGTAAACCGACAGTCCGCGGGGAAGATACGCAGTATTTT.

The CDR3 coding sequence is TGCGCCAGCAGCCAGGAGACAGGGAGCGAGCAGTACTTC. Translation: CASSQETGSEQYF. The V call is TRBV4-3, the J call TRBJ2-7, with 7 bases that match TRBD1. The CDR3 contains 13 residues. Germline V gene lookup returns CDR1 LGHNA and CDR2 YSLEER. The J segment lost 6 bases and the V segment lost 3 bases, leaving 5 bases of the junction unmatched.

V usage is TRBV11-2 and J usage is TRBJ2-3, with 9 bases identical to TRBD2. After removal of 3 bases from V and 2 bases from J, the junction contained 6 bases not matched to a gene. The CDR3 sequence is 16 residues long. Germline loops: CDR1 SGHAT, CDR2 FQNNGV. This chain's CDR3 is CASSLRGGQLTDTQYF. CDR3 DNA sequence: TGTGCCAGCAGCTTGCGGGGGGGACAGCTCACAGATACGCAGTATTTT.

The chain recombines TRBV28 with TRBJ2-7; D is tentatively TRBD1 or TRBD2 (6 bases each). Germline assignment: CDR1 MDHEN and CDR2 SYDVKM. The V end lost 5 bases, the J end lost 6 bases, and 17 bases lay between the germline ends. The CDR3 runs 14 residues. CDR3 sequence (DNA): TGTGCCAGCAGTCCGCTGTCTGGGGGGCGCGAGCAGTACTTC. The encoded protein is CASSPLSGGREQYF.

V gene TRBV20-1 combines with J gene TRBJ2-3; D unresolved. The germline CDR1 and CDR2 sequences are DFQATT and SNEGSKA (reference sequence). This CDR3 region has 12 residues. The CDR3 loop reads CRAPVGPDTQYF. DNA of the CDR3: TGCAGGGCCCCCGTAGGGCCAGATACGCAGTATTTT.

This clonotype was seen just once. This chain links TRBV4-3 with TRBJ2-3, with 9 nucleotides matching TRBD2. Germline values: CDR1 LGHNA, CDR2 YSLEER. With V trimmed by 2 bases and J by 4 bases, 16 bases remained unmatched. This CDR3 contains 19 residues. The CDR3 DNA follows: TGCGCCAGCAGCCAAACCCGCCTTGGGGTAGCGGGGGTGGCAGATACGCAGTATTTT. Encoded protein: CASSQTRLGVAGVADTQYF.

This clonotype was detected many times. The chain links TRBV20-1 to TRBJ2-7; TRBD2 aligns across 11 bases. CDR3 length: 17 amino acids. Germline V gene data show CDR1 as DFQATT and CDR2 as SNEGSKA (reference sequence). Germline trimming cut 0 bases from V and 4 bases from J; bases unmatched to any gene: 11. The CDR3: CSARDLGLAGGPYEQYF. The CDR3 coding sequence is TGCAGTGCTAGAGATCTAGGGCTAGCGGGAGGTCCTTACGAGCAGTACTTC.

This chain links TRBV20-1 with TRBJ2-2; D possibly corresponds to TRBD1 (6 bases). Germline assignment: CDR1 DFQATT and CDR2 SNEGSKA (reference sequence). The CDR3 spans 14 residues. V lost 5 bases to trimming and J lost 4 bases, with 14 bases between them. For the CDR3, the DNA is TGCAGTGCTGTCCGCCCCAGGGGCACCGGGGAGCTGTTTTTT. Translated: CSAVRPRGTGELFF.

Concerning this clonotype itself: At one end, the junction sequence differs from germline, possibly due to a read error. The V gene is TRBV2, the J gene TRBJ2-3; D unresolved. Per germline, CDR1 SNHLY and CDR2 FYNNEI. This CDR3 has 11 amino acids. The CDR3 bases are TGTACCAGCAGTTTGGGAGATACGCAGTATTTT. This encodes CTSSLGDTQYF.

The chain employs TRBV20-1 and TRBJ2-5; possible D gene TRBD2, 6 bases. TRBJ2-7 matches the DNA end more closely, so the J call is doubtful. Per the germline V gene, CDR1 is DFQATT and CDR2 is SNEGSKA (reference sequence). The CDR3 runs to 15 residues. CDR3 DNA sequence: TGCAGTGCTAGAGATGGGGCTAGCGCCTCCTACGAGCAGTACTTC. It yields the protein CSARDGASASYEQYF.